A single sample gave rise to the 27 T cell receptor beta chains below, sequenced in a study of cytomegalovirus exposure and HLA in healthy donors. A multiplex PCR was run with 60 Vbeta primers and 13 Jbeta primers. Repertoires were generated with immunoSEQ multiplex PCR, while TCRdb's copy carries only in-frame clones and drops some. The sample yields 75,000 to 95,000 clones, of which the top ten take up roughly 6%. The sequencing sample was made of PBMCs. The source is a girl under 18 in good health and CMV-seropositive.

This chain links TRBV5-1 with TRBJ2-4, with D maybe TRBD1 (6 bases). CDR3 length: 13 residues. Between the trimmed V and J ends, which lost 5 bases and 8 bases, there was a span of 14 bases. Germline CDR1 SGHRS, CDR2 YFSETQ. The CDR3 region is CASSSGTQDIQYF. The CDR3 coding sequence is TGCGCCAGCAGTTCCGGGACACAGGACATTCAGTACTTC.

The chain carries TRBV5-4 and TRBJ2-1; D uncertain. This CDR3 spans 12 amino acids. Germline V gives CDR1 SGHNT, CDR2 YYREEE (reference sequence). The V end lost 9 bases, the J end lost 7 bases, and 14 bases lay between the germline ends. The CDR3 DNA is TGTGCCACTGGTGGGCCTATGAATGAGCAGTTCTTC. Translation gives CATGGPMNEQFF.

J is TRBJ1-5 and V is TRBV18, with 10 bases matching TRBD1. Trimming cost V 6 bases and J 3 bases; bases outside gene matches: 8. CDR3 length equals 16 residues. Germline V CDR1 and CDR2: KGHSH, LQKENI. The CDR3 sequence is CASSPDRGRYNQPQHF. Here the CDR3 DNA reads TGTGCCAGCTCTCCCGACAGGGGGCGTTACAATCAGCCCCAGCATTTT.

Here the CDR3 DNA reads TGTGCCTGGGGGCACAACACCGGGGAGCTGTTTTTT. Its translation is CAWGHNTGELFF. V is TRBV30 and J is TRBJ2-2; unclear D gene. The germline CDR1 and CDR2 sequences are GTSNPN and SVGIG (reference sequence). The V gene lost 5 bases and the J gene lost 2 bases, with 6 bases spanning the gap. The CDR3 totals 12 residues. The variable domain in full, completed from reference TRBV30 and TRBJ2-2, reads SQTIHQWPATLVQPVGSPLSLECTVEGTSNPNLYWYRQAAGRGLQLLFYSVGIGQISSEVPQNLSASRPQDRQFILSSKKLLLSDSGFYLCAWGHNTGELFFGEGSRLTVL.

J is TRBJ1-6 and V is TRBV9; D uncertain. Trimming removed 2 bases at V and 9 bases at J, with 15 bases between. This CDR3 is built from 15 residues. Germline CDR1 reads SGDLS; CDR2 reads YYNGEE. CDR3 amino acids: CASSVLAGTASPLHF. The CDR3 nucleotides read TGTGCCAGCAGCGTTTTAGCGGGAACGGCTTCACCCCTCCACTTT.

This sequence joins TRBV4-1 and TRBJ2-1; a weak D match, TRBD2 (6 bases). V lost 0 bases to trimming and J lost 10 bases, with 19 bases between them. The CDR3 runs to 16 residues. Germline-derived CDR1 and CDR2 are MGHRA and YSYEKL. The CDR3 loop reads CASSQDRFGGVREQFF. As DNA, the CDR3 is TGCGCCAGCAGCCAAGATAGGTTCGGCGGGGTAAGGGAGCAGTTCTTC.

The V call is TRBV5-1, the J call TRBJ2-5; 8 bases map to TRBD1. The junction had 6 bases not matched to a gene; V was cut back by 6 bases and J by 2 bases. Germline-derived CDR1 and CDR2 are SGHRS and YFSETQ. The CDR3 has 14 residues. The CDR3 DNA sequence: TGCGCCAGCACCGAGGACAGGGCTCAAGAGACCCAGTACTTC. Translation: CASTEDRAQETQYF.

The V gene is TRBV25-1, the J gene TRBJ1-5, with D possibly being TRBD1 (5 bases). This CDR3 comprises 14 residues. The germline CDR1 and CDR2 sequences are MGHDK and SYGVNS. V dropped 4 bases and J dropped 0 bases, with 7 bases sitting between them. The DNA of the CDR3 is TGTGCCAGCAGTGGGGGGGATAGCAATCAGCCCCAGCATTTT. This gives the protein CASSGGDSNQPQHF.

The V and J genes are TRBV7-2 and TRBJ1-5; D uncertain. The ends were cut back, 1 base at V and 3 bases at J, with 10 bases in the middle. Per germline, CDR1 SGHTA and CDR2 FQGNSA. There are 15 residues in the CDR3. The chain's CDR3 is CASSLGLSINQPQHF. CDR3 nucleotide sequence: TGTGCCAGCAGCTTAGGGTTGTCTATCAATCAGCCCCAGCATTTT.

In DNA, the CDR3 is TGTGCCAGCAGCCAGACGACAGGGGGCACAGAGACCCAGTACTTC. Translated: CASSQTTGGTETQYF. The chain couples TRBV28 to TRBJ2-5; 10 nucleotides align to TRBD1. The CDR3 runs 15 residues. V was clipped by 6 bases and J by 4 bases; unmatched bases: 8. Germline CDR1 reads MDHEN; CDR2 reads SYDVKM.

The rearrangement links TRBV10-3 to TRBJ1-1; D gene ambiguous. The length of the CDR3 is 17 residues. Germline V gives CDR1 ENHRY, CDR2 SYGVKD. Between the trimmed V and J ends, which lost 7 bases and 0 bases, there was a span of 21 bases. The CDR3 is CAIKKALSEEMNTEAFF. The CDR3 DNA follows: TGTGCCATCAAGAAGGCACTAAGCGAAGAGATGAACACTGAAGCTTTCTTT.

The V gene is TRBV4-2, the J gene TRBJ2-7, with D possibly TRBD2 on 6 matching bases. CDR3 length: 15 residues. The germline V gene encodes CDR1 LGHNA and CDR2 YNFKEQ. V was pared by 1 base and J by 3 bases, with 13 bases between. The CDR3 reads CASSQGTSILYEQYF. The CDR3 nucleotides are TGTGCCAGCAGCCAAGGAACTAGCATTCTCTACGAGCAGTACTTC.

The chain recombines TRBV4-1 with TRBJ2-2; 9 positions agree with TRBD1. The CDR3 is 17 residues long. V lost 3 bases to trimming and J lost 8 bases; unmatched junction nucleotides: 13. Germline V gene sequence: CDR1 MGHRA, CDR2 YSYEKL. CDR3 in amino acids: CASSQLIGQGREGELFF. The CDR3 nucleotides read TGCGCCAGCAGCCAGCTTATCGGACAGGGGAGGGAGGGGGAGCTGTTTTTT.

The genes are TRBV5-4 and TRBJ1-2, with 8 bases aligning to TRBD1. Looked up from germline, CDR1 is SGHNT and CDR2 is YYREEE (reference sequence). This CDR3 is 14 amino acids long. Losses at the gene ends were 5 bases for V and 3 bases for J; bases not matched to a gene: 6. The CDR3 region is CASSIGQGDYGYTF. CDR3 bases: TGTGCCAGCAGTATTGGACAGGGTGACTATGGCTACACCTTC.

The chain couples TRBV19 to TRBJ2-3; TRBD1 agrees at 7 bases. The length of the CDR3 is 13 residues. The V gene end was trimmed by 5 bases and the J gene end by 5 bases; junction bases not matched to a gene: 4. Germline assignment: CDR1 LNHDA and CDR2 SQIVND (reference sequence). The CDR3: CASSLRQGDTQYF. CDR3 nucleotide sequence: TGTGCCAGTAGTCTAAGACAGGGAGATACGCAGTATTTT.

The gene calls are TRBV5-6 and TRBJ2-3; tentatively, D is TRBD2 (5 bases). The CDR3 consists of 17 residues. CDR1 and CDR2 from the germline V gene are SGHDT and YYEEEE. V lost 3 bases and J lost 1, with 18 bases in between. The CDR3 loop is CASSSEGVGRGTDTQYF. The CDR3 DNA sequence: TGTGCCAGCAGCTCAGAGGGCGTGGGTCGGGGCACAGATACGCAGTATTTT.

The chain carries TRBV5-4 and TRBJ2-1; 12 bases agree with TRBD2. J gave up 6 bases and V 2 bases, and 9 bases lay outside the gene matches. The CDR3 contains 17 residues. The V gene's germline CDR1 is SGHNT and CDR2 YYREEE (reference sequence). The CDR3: CASSFTLAGGQFNEQFF. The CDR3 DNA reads TGTGCCAGCAGCTTTACACTAGCGGGGGGCCAGTTCAATGAGCAGTTCTTC.

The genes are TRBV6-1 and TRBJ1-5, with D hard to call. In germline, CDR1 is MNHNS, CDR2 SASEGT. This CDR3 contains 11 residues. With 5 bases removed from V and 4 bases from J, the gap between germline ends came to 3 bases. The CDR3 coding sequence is TGTGCCAGCAGTTCAAATCAGCCCCAGCATTTT. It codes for CASSSNQPQHF.

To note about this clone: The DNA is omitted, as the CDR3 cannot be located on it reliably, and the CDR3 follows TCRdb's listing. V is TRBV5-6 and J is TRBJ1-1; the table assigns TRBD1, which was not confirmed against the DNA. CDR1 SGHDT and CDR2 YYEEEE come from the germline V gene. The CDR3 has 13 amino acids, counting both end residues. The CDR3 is CASRKNVGTGTFF.

The CDR3 here is CASSIDPRTGHNEKLFF. Written as DNA, the CDR3 is TGTGCCAGTAGTATAGATCCCCGGACAGGACATAATGAAAAACTGTTTTTT. The genes are TRBV19 and TRBJ1-4; 7 nucleotides line up with TRBD1. The CDR3 has 17 amino acids. CDR1 and CDR2 from the germline V gene are LNHDA and SQIVND (reference sequence). After removal of 0 bases from V and 4 bases from J, the junction contained 8 bases not matched to a gene. Using reference TRBV19 and TRBJ1-4 for the parts outside the CDR3, the full variable domain is DGGITQSPKYLFRKEGQNVTLSCEQNLNHDAMYWYRQDPGQGLRLIYYSQIVNDFQKGDIAEGYSVSREKKESFPLTVTSAQKNPTAFYLCASSIDPRTGHNEKLFFGSGTQLSVL.

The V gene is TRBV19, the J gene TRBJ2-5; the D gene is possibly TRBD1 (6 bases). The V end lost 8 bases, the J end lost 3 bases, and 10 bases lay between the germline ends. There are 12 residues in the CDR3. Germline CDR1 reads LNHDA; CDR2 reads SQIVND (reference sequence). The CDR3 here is CASQGKEETQYF. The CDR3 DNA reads TGTGCCAGTCAGGGGAAGGAAGAGACCCAGTACTTC.

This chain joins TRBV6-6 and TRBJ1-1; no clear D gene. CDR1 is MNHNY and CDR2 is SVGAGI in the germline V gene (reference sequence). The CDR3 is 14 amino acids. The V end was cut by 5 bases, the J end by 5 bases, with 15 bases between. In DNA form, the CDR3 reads TGTGCCAGCAGTCCTGGACTCCTAGGTACTGAAGCTTTCTTT. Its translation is CASSPGLLGTEAFF.

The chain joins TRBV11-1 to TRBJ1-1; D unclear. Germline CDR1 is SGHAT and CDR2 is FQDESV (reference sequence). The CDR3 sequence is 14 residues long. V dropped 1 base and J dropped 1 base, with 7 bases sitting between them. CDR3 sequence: CASSLGRENTEAFF. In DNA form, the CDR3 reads TGTGCCAGCAGCTTAGGGAGGGAGAACACTGAAGCTTTCTTT.

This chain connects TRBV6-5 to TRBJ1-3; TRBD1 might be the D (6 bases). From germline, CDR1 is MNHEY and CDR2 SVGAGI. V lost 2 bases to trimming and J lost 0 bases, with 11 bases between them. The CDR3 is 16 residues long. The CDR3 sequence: CASSYEGDPSGNTIYF. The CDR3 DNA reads TGTGCCAGCAGTTACGAGGGGGATCCCTCTGGAAACACCATATATTTT.

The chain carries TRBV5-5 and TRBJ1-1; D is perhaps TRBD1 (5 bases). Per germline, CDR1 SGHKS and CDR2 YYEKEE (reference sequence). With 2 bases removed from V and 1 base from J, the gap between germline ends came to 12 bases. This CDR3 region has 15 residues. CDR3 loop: CASSLARQSNTEAFF. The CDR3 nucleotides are TGTGCCAGCAGCTTAGCCCGACAGTCGAACACTGAAGCTTTCTTT.

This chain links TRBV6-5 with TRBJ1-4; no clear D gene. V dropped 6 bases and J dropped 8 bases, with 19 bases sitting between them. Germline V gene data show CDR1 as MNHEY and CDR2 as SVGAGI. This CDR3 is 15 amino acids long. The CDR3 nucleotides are TGTGCCAGCAGGATGACGACGCTTCGAGGGGAAAAACTGTTTTTT. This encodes CASRMTTLRGEKLFF.

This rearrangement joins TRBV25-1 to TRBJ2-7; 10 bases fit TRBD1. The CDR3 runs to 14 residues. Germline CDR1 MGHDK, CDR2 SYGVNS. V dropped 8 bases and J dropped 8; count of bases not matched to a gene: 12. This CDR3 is CASSGTGDPYQQYF. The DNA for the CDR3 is TGTGCCAGCTCGGGGACAGGGGATCCTTACCAGCAGTACTTC.